This is a list of T cell receptor beta chains from one sample in a study of blood T cell repertoires in COVID-19. Using immunoSEQ multiplex PCR, the repertoire was profiled, and TCRdb retains in-frame clones only, with some absent. The table lists 56,000 or so clones, just over 85% of them singletons. The sequenced sample consisted of peripheral blood. These receptors all stem from a woman at least 80 years old with active COVID-19. Both conserved end residues are part of each CDR3. D genes are given only for firm matches. The size field is filled for only some rows; it gives once, few, many or a size class.

TRBJ2-3 | TRBV10-3 | NA | NA | TGTGCCACCGACCAGGGCAGATATACGCAGTATTTT | CATDQGRYTQYF
TRBJ2-2 | TRBV2 | NA | NA | TGTGCCAGCTCGAGGGCCGGGGAGCTGTTTTTT | CASSRAGELFF
TRBJ2-1 | TRBV5-5 | NA | NA | TGTGCCAGCAGCTTGGGCCCCGGAGGGTACAATGAGCAGTTCTTC | CASSLGPGGYNEQFF
TRBJ2-7 | TRBV3-1/TRBV3-2 | TRBD2 | NA | TGTGCCAGCAGCCTCCCAGACCGGGGGGTGGACGAGCAGTACTTC | CASSLPDRGVDEQYF
TRBJ2-1 | TRBV27 | NA | NA | TGTGCCAGCAGTTTCCACCAGGGCAATGAGCAGTTCTTC | CASSFHQGNEQFF
TRBJ2-2 | TRBV19 | NA | NA | TGTGCCAGTAGTAAGGGGCCCACCGGGGAGCTGTTTTTT | CASSKGPTGELFF
TRBJ2-5 | TRBV5-4 | TRBD2 | NA | TGTGCCAGCAGCACCTTGAACAGGGGAAGGACTAGCGGTAAAGAGACCCAGTACTTC | CASSTLNRGRTSGKETQYF
TRBJ2-7 | TRBV5-4 | NA | NA | TGTGCCAGCAGCTTGGGAGGGGGCTCCTACGAGCAGTACTTC | CASSLGGGSYEQYF
TRBJ2-7 | TRBV5-1 | NA | NA | TGCGCCAGCAGTTCAGGGGCAGGACCCTACGAGCAGTACTTC | CASSSGAGPYEQYF
TRBJ2-7 | TRBV5-6 | NA | NA | TGTGCCAGCAGCCTTCAGAAGTACGAGCAGTACTTC | CASSLQKYEQYF
TRBJ2-5 | TRBV7-2 | NA | once | TGTGCCAGCAGCTTAGGTCACGCGGAGACCCAGTACTTC | CASSLGHAETQYF
TRBJ2-7 | TRBV5-5 | NA | NA | TGTGCCAGCAGCTTGGAAGGGCTAGGGGACTACGAGCAGTACTTC | CASSLEGLGDYEQYF
TRBJ2-7 | TRBV20-1 | NA | NA | TGCAGTGCCAGTCGCAGGGCCGAGCAGTACTTC | CSASRRAEQYF
TRBJ1-1 | TRBV5-4 | TRBD1 | NA | TGTGCCAGCAACCTTGACCGGACAGGTGAAGCTTTCTTT | CASNLDRTGEAFF
TRBJ1-2 | TRBV5-1 | NA | NA | TGCGCCAGCAGCGGCTCCACAGTGCCTTATGGCTACACCTTC | CASSGSTVPYGYTF
TRBJ2-3 | TRBV10-3 | TRBD2 | NA | TGTGCCATCAGTGACTCGCGGACTAGCGGGGGCGCTAGCACAGATACGCAGTATTTT | CAISDSRTSGGASTDTQYF
TRBJ2-3 | TRBV7-2 | NA | NA | TGTGCCAGCAGCTTAGGTCGGGCGGGGAGCACAGATACGCAGTATTTT | CASSLGRAGSTDTQYF
TRBJ2-7 | TRBV7-3 | TRBD1 | NA | TGTGCCAGCAGGCCTCCGGGACAGGGACCCTACGAGCAGTACTTC | CASRPPGQGPYEQYF
TRBJ1-1 | TRBV10-1 | NA | NA | TGCGCCAGCAGTGAGTCGCGGGACCCAACAAACACTGAAGCTTTCTTT | CASSESRDPTNTEAFF
TRBJ1-5 | TRBV7-2 | TRBD1 | NA | TGTGCCAGCAGCTTAGGACAGGGATCTAATCAGCCCCAGCATTTT | CASSLGQGSNQPQHF
TRBJ2-2 | TRBV19 | NA | NA | TGTGCCAGTAGTCCCGTTGGGGGCCCCGGGGAGCTGTTTTTT | CASSPVGGPGELFF
TRBJ1-2 | TRBV20-1 | NA | NA | TGCAGTGCTAGTCAGGATGGCTACACCTTC | CSASQDGYTF
TRBJ2-7 | TRBV4-3 | TRBD2 | NA | TGCGCCAGCAGCCAAGTAGGGGAGGGTTGGGGCTCCTACGAGCAGTACTTC | CASSQVGEGWGSYEQYF
TRBJ2-1 | TRBV6-2/TRBV6-3 | NA | NA | TGTGCCAGCAGTTACGCGGGGACCAGGTATGAGCAGTTCTTC | CASSYAGTRYEQFF
TRBJ2-1 | TRBV19 | NA | once | TGTGCCAGTAGTGCACAGGCCTCCTCCTACAATGAGCAGTTCTTC | CASSAQASSYNEQFF
TRBJ2-5 | TRBV9 | TRBD2 | NA | TGTGCCAGCAGCGTAGGGCCCATGGGCGGGGGGAGTCGTGAGACCCAGTACTTC | CASSVGPMGGGSRETQYF
TRBJ2-3 | TRBV12-5 | TRBD2 | NA | TGTGCTAGTGGTTTGCCCCCTTCGAGGGGACTAGCGGGGGGCACAGATACGCAGTATTTT | CASGLPPSRGLAGGTDTQYF
TRBJ2-7 | TRBV19 | NA | NA | TGTGCCAGTTCACGCAGCGGCGACATTCGCTCCTACGAGCAGTACTTC | CASSRSGDIRSYEQYF
TRBJ2-3 | TRBV9 | NA | NA | TGTGCCAGCAGCGTAGGAGCCCCTGCCACAGATACGCAGTATTTT | CASSVGAPATDTQYF
TRBJ1-1 | TRBV28 | TRBD1 | NA | TGTGCCAGCAGATCGAAACACAGGGGAGGTTCCACTGAAGCTTTCTTT | CASRSKHRGGSTEAFF
TRBJ2-7 | TRBV27 | NA | NA | TGTGCCAGCAGTTTATTCCTGAGCTCCTACGAGCAGTACTTC | CASSLFLSSYEQYF
TRBJ2-7 | TRBV7-9 | NA | medium-sized | TGTGCCAGCAGCTTTCTCCAGGGGGGCGAGCAGTACTTC | CASSFLQGGEQYF
TRBJ1-5 | TRBV6-5 | TRBD1 | NA | TGTGCCAGTTCCGGGGGCAGGGGGAATCAGCCCCAGCATTTT | CASSGGRGNQPQHF
TRBJ2-5 | TRBV5-6 | NA | NA | TGTGCCAGCAGCTTGGCAAACGCACAGTACAGAGAGACCCAGTACTTC | CASSLANAQYRETQYF
TRBJ1-3 | TRBV9 | NA | NA | TGTGCCAGCAGCGTAGGGGGGCAGAGAGGAAACACCATATATTTT | CASSVGGQRGNTIYF
TRBJ2-2 | TRBV11-1 | NA | NA | TGTGCCAGCAGCTTCAGAGGGGGCACCGGGGAGCTGTTTTTT | CASSFRGGTGELFF
TRBJ2-5 | TRBV4-2 | TRBD1 | NA | TGTGCCAGCAGCCAAGGGAACAGGGGGCGCGAGACCCAGTACTTC | CASSQGNRGRETQYF